These 28 T cell receptor beta chains originate from one sample sequenced in a study of T cells in Graves' hyperthyroidism and ophthalmopathy. TCR beta CDR3 sequences were amplified from RNA transcripts. HTBI primers were the set used in a first-round RT-PCR of the TCR CDR3. TCRdb analysed the multiplex PCR reads with MiXCR anew, one entry per CDR3 protein. The sample includes 300,000 to 350,000 distinct CDR3 sequences, over 11% seen only once; the top ten take approximately 23%. Sample: blood. The receptors originated from a woman in her twenties or thirties with Graves' hyperthyroidism.

In the case of this clonotype: Just one base apart from a much larger clone, this may be a read error. The rearrangement links TRBV29-1 to TRBJ2-7; D gene uncertain. V lost 6 bases and J lost 4, with 13 bases in between. CDR1 is SQVTM and CDR2 is ANQGSEA in the germline V gene. CDR3 length: 12 amino acids. CDR3 sequence reads: CSVQDGKYEQYF. The CDR3 nucleotides are TGCAGCGTCCAGGACGGTAAATACGAGCAGTACTTC.

The chain has TRBV5-1 and TRBJ1-5; no reliable D call. The CDR3 runs to 13 residues. Trimming pared 2 bases from V and 5 bases from J, leaving 8 bases between. Germline-derived CDR1 and CDR2 are SGHRS and YFSETQ. The CDR3 here is CASSFSPDQPQHF. DNA of the CDR3: TGCGCCAGCAGCTTCTCCCCAGATCAGCCCCAGCATTTT.

In its sample, this clonotype was seen many times. The V call is TRBV20-1, the J call TRBJ2-1; possibly TRBD2 for D (7 bases). CDR1 is DFQATT and CDR2 is SNEGSKA in the germline V gene (reference sequence). V was trimmed by 4 bases and J by 9 bases, leaving 16 bases between them. The CDR3 is 13 amino acids. CDR3: CSAKDHGGLEQFF. The DNA for the CDR3 is TGCAGTGCTAAAGACCACGGGGGGCTTGAGCAGTTCTTC.

This clonotype has ten or more counts. The chain combines TRBV12-3 or TRBV12-4 with TRBJ2-1; D perhaps matches TRBD2 (5 bases). V lost 3 bases and J lost 6, with 9 bases in between. The CDR3 sequence is 13 residues long. CDR3 DNA: TGTGCCAGCAGTTTTGCGGGTGTCAATGAGCAGTTCTTC. Translating gives CASSFAGVNEQFF.

DNA of the CDR3: TGTGCCAGCAGCCAAGCCACCAACACCGGGGAGCTGTTTTTT. It yields the protein CASSQATNTGELFF. The J gene is TRBJ2-2, the V gene TRBV3-1, with D uncertain. The CDR3 totals 14 residues. The germline V and J ends were trimmed by 1 base and 2 bases, with 5 bases remaining between them. The germline V gene has CDR1 LGHDT and CDR2 YNNKEL (reference sequence). Supplemented by reference TRBV3-1 and TRBJ2-2, the full variable domain reads DTAVSQTPKYLVTQMGNDKSIKCEQNLGHDTMYWYKQDSKKFLKIMFSYNNKELIINETVPNRFSPKSPDKAHLNLHINSLELGDSAVYFCASSQATNTGELFFGEGSRLTVL.

This clonotype was counted a few times. The chain couples TRBV5-6 to TRBJ2-7, with 7 bases identical to TRBD1. The ends lost 5 bases at V and 4 bases at J; junction bases unmatched: 9. The germline V gene has CDR1 SGHDT and CDR2 YYEEEE. CDR3 length equals 14 residues. CDR3 region: CASRTQGGSYEQYF. The CDR3 DNA sequence: TGTGCCAGCAGAACCCAAGGGGGCTCGTACGAGCAGTACTTC.

The CDR3 DNA sequence: TGTGCCAGCAGTTTATGGGGGGGTAGGATTGGTTCACAGGGAACCAGCACAGATACGCAGTATTTT. It is translated as CASSLWGGRIGSQGTSTDTQYF. The chain links TRBV28 to TRBJ2-3; perhaps D is TRBD1 or TRBD2 (6 bases each). This CDR3 spans 22 amino acids. Germline CDR1 and CDR2: MDHEN and SYDVKM. V gave up 0 bases and J gave up 0 bases, with 28 bases separating them.

This clonotype was found many times. The chain links TRBV7-8 to TRBJ2-7; D perhaps matches TRBD2 (5 bases). This CDR3 region has 14 residues. The germline gives CDR1 SGHVS, CDR2 FQNEAQ. Trimming took 1 base from V and 5 from J, leaving 12 bases between them. CDR3 loop: CASSLGSGLNEQYF. The CDR3 DNA is TGTGCCAGCAGCTTAGGGAGCGGATTAAACGAGCAGTACTTC. The variable domain in full, completed from reference TRBV7-8 and TRBJ2-7, reads GAGVSQSPRYKVAKRGQDVALRCDPISGHVSLFWYQQALGQGPEFLTYFQNEAQLDKSGLPSDRFFAERPEGSVSTLKIQRTQQEDSAVYLCASSLGSGLNEQYFGPGTRLTVT.

This clonotype was counted many times. The rearrangement links TRBV7-9 to TRBJ1-1; D may be TRBD1 (6 bases). Germline CDR1 and CDR2: SEHNR and FQNEAQ (reference sequence). V was cut by 3 bases and J by 3 bases, with 17 bases left in between. This CDR3 spans 16 amino acids. The chain's CDR3 is CASSFYRVRVDTEAFF. The CDR3 DNA follows: TGTGCCAGCAGCTTCTACAGGGTAAGGGTGGACACTGAAGCTTTCTTT.

This clonotype has only a few counts. The chain combines TRBV24-1 with TRBJ2-7, with D possibly matching TRBD2 (6 bases). Germline loops: CDR1 KGHDR, CDR2 SFDVKD. The CDR3 spans 15 residues. The ends were cut back, 7 bases at V and 2 bases at J, with 17 bases in the middle. DNA for the CDR3: TGTGCCACCAGGGGTCTTCCGGGACTTCCCTACGAGCAGTACTTC. The encoded protein is CATRGLPGLPYEQYF.

The sample holds many counts of this clonotype. This chain uses TRBV29-1 with TRBJ2-7, with 8 bases fitting TRBD1. Germline values: CDR1 SQVTM, CDR2 ANQGSEA. V lost 5 bases and J lost 3; bases outside the gene matches: 9. The length of the CDR3 is 14 residues. CDR3 in DNA: TGCAGCGTTTCAACGGACAGGGTCAACTACGAGCAGTACTTC. Translation gives CSVSTDRVNYEQYF.

This clonotype was seen at least ten times. CDR3 sequence: CASSLRTGDADTQYF. CDR3 coding DNA: TGTGCCAGCAGCTTGAGGACAGGGGATGCAGATACGCAGTATTTT. V is TRBV5-8 and J is TRBJ2-3; 9 bases are a match to TRBD1. The CDR3 spans 15 residues. Germline values: CDR1 SGHTS, CDR2 YDEGEE. Germline trimming cut 1 base from V and 4 bases from J; bases unmatched to any gene: 4.

The CDR3 DNA reads as TGTGCCAGCTCACCAAAGGGGGAGCGGGGAAGCTCCTACAATGAGCAGTTCTTC. It specifies CASSPKGERGSSYNEQFF. The chain has TRBV18 and TRBJ2-1, with D possibly being TRBD2 (7 bases). The V and J ends lost 2 bases and 0 bases respectively, with 17 bases between them. Germline loops: CDR1 KGHSH, CDR2 LQKENI. The CDR3 sequence is 18 residues long.

The CDR3 spells CSASPGFQREADYEQYF. The CDR3 DNA sequence: TGCAGTGCCTCACCCGGGTTTCAGCGGGAGGCCGACTACGAGCAGTACTTC. The genes are TRBV20-1 and TRBJ2-7; 9 bases map to TRBD2. V lost 6 bases and J lost 3; bases outside the gene matches: 18. The CDR3 runs 17 residues. Looked up from germline, CDR1 is DFQATT and CDR2 is SNEGSKA (reference sequence).

This clonotype has ten or more counts. V and J are TRBV12-3 or TRBV12-4 and TRBJ1-1; a possible D gene is TRBD1 (6 bases). The CDR3 runs to 13 residues. Trimming removed 3 bases at V and 4 bases at J, with 9 bases between. The CDR3 reads CASSFSGVTEAFF. The CDR3 nucleotides are TGTGCCAGCAGTTTTTCAGGGGTCACTGAAGCTTTCTTT.

Many counts were recorded for this clonotype. CDR3 sequence reads: CASNPDRGDTEAFF. The DNA for the CDR3 is TGTGCCAGCAACCCGGACAGGGGGGACACTGAAGCTTTCTTT. The chain joins TRBV11-2 to TRBJ1-1; 10 bases agree with TRBD1. The J segment lost 3 bases and the V segment lost 7 bases, leaving 5 bases of the junction unmatched. Germline V gene data show CDR1 as SGHAT and CDR2 as FQNNGV. The CDR3 has 14 amino acids.

This clonotype was counted at least ten times. The gene calls are TRBV15 and TRBJ2-3; D remains unclear. V was cut by 8 bases and J by 2 bases, with 14 bases left in between. This CDR3 is built from 14 residues. Germline lookup yields CDR1 LNHNV and CDR2 YYDKDF (reference sequence). CDR3 amino acids: CATGMRRNTDTQYF. Here the CDR3 DNA reads TGTGCCACCGGAATGCGGCGGAACACAGATACGCAGTATTTT.

This clonotype was detected ten times or more. The CDR3 DNA follows: TGTGCCAGCAGCCCTAGCGGAATTGGGACAGATACGCAGTATTTT. The encoded protein is CASSPSGIGTDTQYF. This chain links TRBV7-2 with TRBJ2-3; 7 positions match TRBD2. This CDR3 region has 15 residues. The germline V gene encodes CDR1 SGHTA and CDR2 FQGNSA. V lost 5 bases to trimming and J lost 3 bases; unmatched junction nucleotides: 8.

The rearrangement links TRBV29-1 to TRBJ2-3, with TRBD2 as a possible D gene (6 bases). The V gene's germline CDR1 is SQVTM and CDR2 ANQGSEA. The CDR3 runs to 13 residues. V gave up 4 bases and J gave up 2 bases, with 10 bases separating them. The CDR3 protein is CSVGRRDTDTQYF. The CDR3 nucleotides read TGCAGCGTTGGTAGGCGGGACACAGATACGCAGTATTTT.

This clonotype has only a few counts. The V gene is TRBV9, the J gene TRBJ2-3; D is perhaps TRBD1 (6 bases). V shed 2 bases and J shed 2 bases, with 12 bases lying between them. The CDR3 runs 15 residues. CDR1 and CDR2 from the germline V gene are SGDLS and YYNGEE. CDR3 nucleotides: TGTGCCAGCAGCGTCACAGGGAAATCCACAGATACGCAGTATTTT. Amino acids: CASSVTGKSTDTQYF. The full variable domain, rest sourced from reference TRBV9 and TRBJ2-3, is DSGVTQTPKHLITATGQRVTLRCSPRSGDLSVYWYQQSLDQGLQFLIQYYNGEERAKGNILERFSAQQFPDLHSELNLSSLELGDSALYFCASSVTGKSTDTQYFGPGTRLTVL.

V and J are TRBV10-3 and TRBJ2-2; 8 positions match TRBD1. The length of the CDR3 is 17 residues. J was trimmed by 5 bases and V by 0 bases; bases with no gene match: 8. The germline CDR1 and CDR2 sequences are ENHRY and SYGVKD. DNA of the CDR3: TGTGCCATCAGTGAGTCCATGGACAGGGTGAGAACCGGGGAGCTGTTTTTT. Its translation: CAISESMDRVRTGELFF.

This clonotype was observed a few times. The V and J genes are TRBV9 and TRBJ2-7, with D perhaps TRBD1 or TRBD2 (5 bases each). V lost 4 bases and J lost 3, with 17 bases in between. Germline CDR1 SGDLS, CDR2 YYNGEE. CDR3 length: 15 amino acids. The chain's CDR3 is CASSPQGSGLYEQYF. CDR3 DNA sequence: TGTGCCAGCAGCCCTCAAGGATCGGGGCTCTACGAGCAGTACTTC.

This clonotype came up many times. The chain recombines TRBV9 with TRBJ2-5, with D tentatively TRBD2 (5 bases). Trimming removed 4 bases at V and 5 bases at J, with 12 bases between. In germline, CDR1 is SGDLS, CDR2 YYNGEE. CDR3 length: 13 residues. This CDR3 reads CASSTRGGETQYF. In nucleotides, the CDR3 is TGTGCCAGCAGCACCCGGGGTGGGGAGACCCAGTACTTC.

Comment on this clonotype: A much larger clonotype is one base distant, so this may be a read error. The rearrangement uses TRBV20-1 and TRBJ1-5, with TRBD1 as a possible D gene (6 bases). Per the germline V gene, CDR1 is DFQATT and CDR2 is SNEGSKA (reference sequence). The CDR3 has 13 amino acids. The V end lost 7 bases, the J end lost 4 bases, and 14 bases lay between the germline ends. The CDR3, as DNA: TGCAGTGTCAGTGGGGACAATAATCAGCCCCAGCATTTT. It yields the protein CSVSGDNNQPQHF.

This clonotype has only a few counts. The chain recombines TRBV29-1 with TRBJ2-1; a possible D gene is TRBD2 (6 bases). CDR1 is SQVTM, CDR2 ANQGSEA, per germline. The CDR3 spans 10 residues. Trimming took off 6 bases at V and 7 bases at J, with 7 bases between the two ends. CDR3 in DNA: TGCAGCGTCCGGGGGAATGAGCAGTTCTTC. Translation: CSVRGNEQFF.

This clonotype was seen a handful of times. The chain carries TRBV19 and TRBJ2-7, with 7 bases that match TRBD1. The length of the CDR3 is 13 residues. The trim removed 10 bases at V and 0 bases at J, leaving 6 bases unmatched. Germline V CDR1 and CDR2: LNHDA, SQIVND (reference sequence). CDR3 in amino acids: CATSGTDSYEQYF. The CDR3 region has the DNA TGTGCCACCTCCGGGACAGACTCCTACGAGCAGTACTTC.

This clonotype was recorded many times. This chain joins TRBV10-1 and TRBJ2-5; 11 positions match TRBD2. CDR3 size: 15 residues. J lost 2 bases, V lost 10 bases, and 9 bases had no gene match. CDR1 WNHNN and CDR2 SYGVQD come from the germline V gene (reference sequence). This CDR3 reads CATSGTSGDQETQYF. The CDR3, as DNA: TGCGCCACCAGCGGGACTAGCGGAGATCAAGAGACCCAGTACTTC.

The rearrangement uses TRBV20-1 and TRBJ2-3, with TRBD2 matching 7 bases. The V gene's germline CDR1 is DFQATT and CDR2 SNEGSKA (reference sequence). The CDR3 length is 15 residues. V was pared by 5 bases and J by 1 base, with 9 bases of the junction left unmatched. The CDR3 loop is CSAESYLAGTDTQYF. DNA for the CDR3: TGCAGTGCTGAATCCTATCTAGCGGGCACAGATACGCAGTATTTT.